What follows are 22 T cell receptor beta chains derived from one specimen sequenced in a study of cytomegalovirus exposure and HLA in healthy donors. Profiled with immunoSEQ multiplex PCR; TCRdb holds only in-frame clones, not every one. Of some 240,000 clones detected, around four fifths appear once; the ten largest clones hold roughly 6%. Sequencing input: PBMCs. Receptors originate from a young woman in good health and CMV-seronegative.

This chain links TRBV4-1 with TRBJ2-1; 10 bases are shared with TRBD2. Germline V gene data show CDR1 as MGHRA and CDR2 as YSYEKL. The CDR3 has 15 residues. With 4 bases clipped from V and 5 bases from J, the junction kept 5 bases outside the gene matches. CDR3 residues: CASSRLAGADNEQFF. The DNA for the CDR3 is TGCGCCAGCAGCCGCCTAGCGGGGGCCGACAATGAGCAGTTCTTC.

The chain recombines TRBV27 with TRBJ2-3; D is perhaps TRBD1 (5 bases). V was trimmed by 6 bases and J by 0 bases, leaving 13 bases between them. The CDR3 consists of 15 residues. Germline V gives CDR1 MNHEY, CDR2 SMNVEV (reference sequence). This CDR3 is CASRFQGSSTDTQYF. DNA for the CDR3: TGTGCCAGCAGGTTCCAGGGATCTAGCACAGATACGCAGTATTTT.

The CDR3 sequence is CASRRDSRRDSNQPQHF. CDR3 coding DNA: TGTGCCAGCAGGAGGGACAGCCGACGAGATAGCAATCAGCCCCAGCATTTT. The chain couples TRBV28 to TRBJ1-5, with 7 positions matching TRBD1. The CDR3 is 17 amino acids. CDR1 and CDR2 from the germline V gene are MDHEN and SYDVKM. Unmatched junction bases numbered 11, after V lost 6 bases and J lost 0 bases.

This chain joins TRBV28 and TRBJ1-2; no clear D gene. Between the trimmed V and J ends, which lost 4 bases and 0 bases, there was a span of 9 bases. The CDR3 sequence is 14 residues long. Germline CDR1 and CDR2: MDHEN and SYDVKM. The CDR3 is CASSSGPPNYGYTF. CDR3 in DNA: TGTGCCAGCAGTTCGGGCCCTCCTAACTATGGCTACACCTTC.

V usage is TRBV30 and J usage is TRBJ2-1, with D tentatively TRBD2 (6 bases). This CDR3 is 14 amino acids long. The ends were cut back, 2 bases at V and 6 bases at J, with 14 bases in the middle. Germline assignment: CDR1 GTSNPN and CDR2 SVGIG (reference sequence). In DNA, the CDR3 is TGTGCCTGGAGTTCCCCCGGGAGAACCAATGAGCAGTTCTTC. Translating gives CAWSSPGRTNEQFF.

This chain uses TRBV2 with TRBJ2-7, with 9 bases matching TRBD2. Germline V lookup: CDR1 SNHLY, CDR2 FYNNEI. This CDR3 region has 16 residues. V shed 6 bases and J 5 bases; nucleotides not matched to a gene: 14. As DNA, the CDR3 is TGTGCCAGCAGCCCGACCGGGACTAGCCCTGGCAACGAGCAGTACTTC. Translated: CASSPTGTSPGNEQYF.

The chain links TRBV30 to TRBJ2-1; the match to TRBD1 covers 10 bases. V lost 2 bases and J lost 8; bases outside the gene matches: 9. This CDR3 has 15 residues. Germline V gives CDR1 GTSNPN, CDR2 SVGIG (reference sequence). The CDR3 DNA follows: TGTGCCTGGAGTCCCGGGACAGGGGTGTTCGATGAGCAGTTCTTC. Protein product: CAWSPGTGVFDEQFF.

Here the CDR3 reads CAWSTLGTGGDGYTF. In nucleotides, the CDR3 is TGTGCCTGGAGTACCCTTGGGACAGGGGGTGATGGCTACACCTTC. The chain combines TRBV30 with TRBJ1-2; 11 bases are a match to TRBD1. Germline V gene lookup returns CDR1 GTSNPN and CDR2 SVGIG (reference sequence). CDR3 length: 15 amino acids. V was clipped by 2 bases and J by 6 bases; unmatched bases: 8.

V is TRBV6-5 and J is TRBJ2-5; D remains unclear. This CDR3 is built from 11 residues. Trimming left V 6 bases short and J 3 bases short, with 5 bases between. Per germline, CDR1 MNHEY and CDR2 SVGAGI. As DNA, the CDR3 is TGTGCCAGCAGCCACAAAGAGACCCAGTACTTC. This translates into CASSHKETQYF.

The V and J genes are TRBV6-5 and TRBJ2-3, with 12 bases identical to TRBD2. CDR3 length: 16 residues. V lost 4 bases and J lost 5; bases outside the gene matches: 7. Germline V gene lookup returns CDR1 MNHEY and CDR2 SVGAGI. CDR3 nucleotides: TGTGCCAGCAGTTCGCGACTAGCGGGAGTGGAAGATACGCAGTATTTT. Translation gives CASSSRLAGVEDTQYF.

The rearrangement uses TRBV28 and TRBJ1-2; possibly TRBD1 for D (5 bases). This CDR3 is 13 amino acids long. Germline-derived CDR1 and CDR2 are MDHEN and SYDVKM. The V gene lost 6 bases and the J gene lost 3 bases, with 11 bases spanning the gap. The CDR3 DNA follows: TGTGCCAGCAGCCAAGGGGTGGACTATGGCTACACCTTC. Protein product: CASSQGVDYGYTF.

The V gene is TRBV10-3, the J gene TRBJ1-2, with D unclear. Germline V lookup: CDR1 ENHRY, CDR2 SYGVKD. The V gene lost 3 bases and the J gene lost 1 base, with 6 bases spanning the gap. This CDR3 comprises 13 residues. The CDR3 loop is CAISEELNYGYTF. The CDR3 DNA is TGTGCCATCAGTGAAGAGCTTAACTATGGCTACACCTTC.

The chain combines TRBV28 with TRBJ1-5; 9 bases are a match to TRBD1. Germline CDR1 reads MDHEN; CDR2 reads SYDVKM. This CDR3 region has 14 residues. The J segment lost 7 bases and the V segment lost 5 bases, leaving 6 bases of the junction unmatched. CDR3 nucleotides: TGTGCCAGCAGTCCTTGGACAGGGGAGCAGCCCCAGCATTTT. It encodes CASSPWTGEQPQHF.

This chain links TRBV18 with TRBJ1-3; 8 positions agree with TRBD1. Germline V CDR1 and CDR2: KGHSH, LQKENI. This CDR3 has 15 residues. After removal of 0 bases from V and 5 bases from J, the junction contained 3 bases not matched to a gene. The CDR3 spells CASSPPRQGRNTIYF. CDR3 sequence (DNA): TGTGCCAGCTCACCACCCAGACAGGGGAGAAACACCATATATTTT.

This clone has only one observation. The rearrangement links TRBV6-1 to TRBJ2-5, with TRBD1 identical over 9 bases. The CDR3 extends over 13 amino acids. V trimming: 6 bases; J trimming: 2 bases; junction bases outside the gene matches: 1. Germline values: CDR1 MNHNS, CDR2 SASEGT. This CDR3 reads CASRDRGQETQYF. The CDR3 DNA reads as TGTGCCAGCAGAGACAGGGGGCAAGAGACCCAGTACTTC.

The chain carries TRBV2 and TRBJ1-4, with 7 bases identical to TRBD1. CDR1 and CDR2 (germline): SNHLY, FYNNEI. With V trimmed by 4 bases and J by 4 bases, 6 bases remained unmatched. CDR3 size: 15 residues. The DNA of the CDR3 is TGTGCCAGCAGTGCACCGGGACAGCTTAATGAAAAACTGTTTTTT. It yields the protein CASSAPGQLNEKLFF.

The chain couples TRBV15 to TRBJ2-3; D ambiguous. The CDR3 extends over 14 amino acids. The V end was cut by 2 bases, the J end by 3 bases, with 9 bases between. Germline CDR1 and CDR2: LNHNV and YYDKDF (reference sequence). CDR3 sequence (DNA): TGTGCCACCAGCAGAAATCTGGGGACAGATACGCAGTATTTT. Its translation: CATSRNLGTDTQYF.

The rearrangement joins TRBV6-5 to TRBJ2-7, with 8 bases identical to TRBD1. This CDR3 is 14 amino acids long. Unmatched junction bases numbered 9, after V lost 7 bases and J lost 4 bases. CDR1 and CDR2 from the germline V gene are MNHEY and SVGAGI. The CDR3 DNA follows: TGTGCCAGCACCGACGTCCAGGGGGCTTACGAGCAGTACTTC. As protein: CASTDVQGAYEQYF.

This clone was observed a few times. V gene TRBV5-8 combines with J gene TRBJ2-1; D is unresolved. CDR3 length: 11 amino acids. CDR1 and CDR2 (germline): SGHTS, YDEGEE. V was pared by 5 bases and J by 10 bases, with 10 bases between. Here the CDR3 DNA reads TGTGCCAGCAGACCATCTTGGGAGCAGTTCTTC. It is translated as CASRPSWEQFF. Using reference TRBV5-8 and TRBJ2-1 for the parts outside the CDR3, the full variable domain is EAGVTQSPTHLIKTRGQQATLRCSPISGHTSVYWYQQALGLGLQFLLWYDEGEERNRGNFPPRFSGRQFPNYSSELNVNALELEDSALYLCASRPSWEQFFGPGTRLTVL.

The chain recombines TRBV4-1 with TRBJ1-2; D unresolved. In germline, CDR1 is MGHRA, CDR2 YSYEKL. This CDR3 has 12 amino acids. DNA of the CDR3: TGCGCTACACAAGGAGCTAACTATGGCTACACCTTC. It translates to CATQGANYGYTF.

This chain joins TRBV9 and TRBJ2-5; maybe TRBD2 (6 bases). Germline CDR1 and CDR2: SGDLS and YYNGEE. The CDR3 sequence is 13 residues long. The germline V and J ends were trimmed by 1 base and 7 bases, with 11 bases remaining between them. CDR3 residues: CASSVRRDGTQYF. For the CDR3, the DNA is TGTGCCAGCAGCGTAAGGAGGGACGGGACCCAGTACTTC.

The chain employs TRBV2 and TRBJ2-1, with D possibly being TRBD2 (5 bases). This CDR3 has 16 amino acids. CDR1 and CDR2 from the germline V gene are SNHLY and FYNNEI. V was pared by 2 bases and J by 4 bases, with 15 bases between. The CDR3 DNA reads TGTGCCAGCAGTGAATCCGGGGAGCCCCCTTACAATGAGCAGTTCTTC. This encodes CASSESGEPPYNEQFF.